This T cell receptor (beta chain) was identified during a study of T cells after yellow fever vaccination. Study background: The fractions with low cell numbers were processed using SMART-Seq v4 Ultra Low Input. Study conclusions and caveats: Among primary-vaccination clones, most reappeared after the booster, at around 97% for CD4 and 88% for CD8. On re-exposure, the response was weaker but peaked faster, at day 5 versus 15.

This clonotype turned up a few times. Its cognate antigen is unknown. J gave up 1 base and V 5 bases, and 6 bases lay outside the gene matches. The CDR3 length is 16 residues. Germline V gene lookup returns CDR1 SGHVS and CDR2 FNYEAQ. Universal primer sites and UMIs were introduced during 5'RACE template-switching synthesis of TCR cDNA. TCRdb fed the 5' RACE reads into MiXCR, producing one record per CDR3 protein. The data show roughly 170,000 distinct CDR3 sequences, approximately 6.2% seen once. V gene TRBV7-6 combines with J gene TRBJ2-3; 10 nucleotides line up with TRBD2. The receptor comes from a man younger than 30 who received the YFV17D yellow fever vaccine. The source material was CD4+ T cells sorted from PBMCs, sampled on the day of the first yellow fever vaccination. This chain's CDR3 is CASSPYGTSGTDTQYF. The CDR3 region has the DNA TGTGCCAGCAGCCCCTACGGGACTAGCGGCACAGATACGCAGTATTTT.